Presented here are 27 T cell receptor beta chains from one specimen sequenced in a study of shared clonotypes between healthy human individuals (dated by TCRdb to 2020 to 2021). Preparation of the library involved the immunoSEQ multiplex PCR assay. TCRdb re-hosts the immuneACCESS table, in-frame sequences only. Its copies lack some clones; in the studies checked, an unresolved V gene accounts for under half of them, and the cause for the rest is not known. Across this sample there are 2 million or so clones, with over 85% seen only once. The top ten constitute roughly 0.13% of the sample. Sample: naive CD4+ T cells sorted from blood. Explained via the paper, the cell subset or site label denotes: CD45RA+ positively selected. These receptor sequences come from a man aged 18 to 30 in good health.

This chain connects TRBV7-9 to TRBJ1-4, with D perhaps matching TRBD1 (6 bases). The CDR3 has 16 residues. V lost 0 bases, J lost 3 bases, and 11 bases lay in between. The germline V gene encodes CDR1 SEHNR and CDR2 FQNEAQ (reference sequence). CDR3 loop: CASSLAQGTANEKLFF. The DNA of the CDR3 is TGTGCCAGCAGCTTAGCGCAGGGGACTGCTAATGAAAAACTGTTTTTT.

This clone has just a few counts. This chain links TRBV5-1 with TRBJ2-7; possibly TRBD2 for D (5 bases). CDR1 and CDR2 (germline): SGHRS, YFSETQ. The CDR3 has 14 residues. Trimming took off 4 bases at V and 0 bases at J, with 11 bases between the two ends. The CDR3 DNA sequence: TGCGCCAGCAGCGATTTACGGGACTCCTACGAGCAGTACTTC. This gives the protein CASSDLRDSYEQYF. Filled out from reference TRBV5-1 and TRBJ2-7, the complete variable domain reads KAGVTQTPRYLIKTRGQQVTLSCSPISGHRSVSWYQQTPGQGLQFLFEYFSETQRNKGNFPGRFSGRQFSNSRSEMNVSTLELGDSALYLCASSDLRDSYEQYFGPGTRLTVT.

The chain recombines TRBV6-6 with TRBJ2-1; 7 bases fit TRBD2. CDR1 and CDR2 from the germline V gene are MNHNY and SVGAGI (reference sequence). V was pared by 8 bases and J by 9 bases, with 7 bases of the junction left unmatched. The CDR3 is 12 amino acids. In DNA, the CDR3 is TGTGCCAGCCTGCGGGAGTACGGTGAGCAGTTCTTC. It is translated as CASLREYGEQFF.

This chain links TRBV6-1 with TRBJ2-7; 7 positions match TRBD1. Germline V gives CDR1 MNHNS, CDR2 SASEGT. J gave up 4 bases and V 9 bases, and 12 bases lay outside the gene matches. This CDR3 spans 14 amino acids. In DNA form, the CDR3 reads TGTGCCAGTGGAATACAGGGGATTTGGTACGAGCAGTACTTC. It translates to CASGIQGIWYEQYF.

The J gene is TRBJ2-1, the V gene TRBV27, with 14 bases matching TRBD2. The CDR3 spans 16 residues. J gave up 4 bases and V 5 bases, and 4 bases lay outside the gene matches. Per germline, CDR1 MNHEY and CDR2 SMNVEV (reference sequence). For the CDR3, the DNA is TGTGCCAGCAGTATCCGACTAGCGGGAGGGTACAATGAGCAGTTCTTC. Translating it yields CASSIRLAGGYNEQFF.

The J gene is TRBJ2-7, the V gene TRBV28; TRBD1 might be the D (5 bases). The CDR3 length is 13 residues. V dropped 3 bases and J dropped 3 bases, with 9 bases sitting between them. Germline V gives CDR1 MDHEN, CDR2 SYDVKM. The CDR3 DNA reads as TGTGCCAGCAGTTTTACAGGCAACTACGAGCAGTACTTC. Translated, it gives CASSFTGNYEQYF.

This chain connects TRBV7-2 to TRBJ2-7; D is ambiguous. This CDR3 has 13 amino acids. V lost 3 bases, J lost 2 bases, and 8 bases lay in between. Looked up from germline, CDR1 is SGHTA and CDR2 is FQGNSA. The CDR3, as DNA: TGTGCCAGCAGCTTCAACCCCCCCTACGAGCAGTACTTC. Its protein product is CASSFNPPYEQYF.

The CDR3 spells CASSDGGQGWFAQYF. In nucleotides, the CDR3 is TGTGCCAGTAGTGACGGGGGACAGGGGTGGTTCGCGCAGTACTTC. The chain joins TRBV19 to TRBJ2-7; 10 bases fit TRBD1. Trimming cost V 5 bases and J 9 bases; bases outside gene matches: 13. There are 15 residues in the CDR3. Looked up from germline, CDR1 is LNHDA and CDR2 is SQIVND (reference sequence).

This chain connects TRBV6-5 to TRBJ2-7; 9 nucleotides match TRBD1. Germline CDR1 reads MNHEY; CDR2 reads SVGAGI. Unmatched junction bases numbered 6, after V lost 6 bases and J lost 6 bases. This CDR3 comprises 13 residues. CDR3 nucleotides: TGTGCCAGCAGAAGGACAGGGGCACCCGAGCAGTACTTC. Amino acids: CASRRTGAPEQYF.

The genes are TRBV18 and TRBJ2-7; 9 bases line up with TRBD1. V shed 8 bases, J shed 2 bases, and the junction held 7 bases outside the gene matches. The CDR3 is made up of 14 amino acids. CDR1 KGHSH and CDR2 LQKENI come from the germline V gene. The CDR3 region has the DNA TGTGCCAGCGCAGCCGGGACAGGGCCCTACGAGCAGTACTTC. As protein: CASAAGTGPYEQYF.

The chain has TRBV5-6 and TRBJ1-2; perhaps TRBD1 as D (6 bases). CDR1 is SGHDT, CDR2 YYEEEE, per germline. The CDR3 contains 17 residues. V lost 0 bases, J lost 7 bases, and 22 bases lay in between. This CDR3 reads CASSLASWKGRGGGYTF. The CDR3 bases are TGTGCCAGCAGCTTGGCCTCATGGAAGGGCAGGGGAGGTGGCTACACCTTC. The complete variable domain, with remaining parts taken from reference TRBV5-6 and TRBJ1-2, reads DAGVTQSPTHLIKTRGQQVTLRCSPKSGHDTVSWYQQALGQGPQFIFQYYEEEERQRGNFPDRFSGHQFPNYSSELNVNALLLGDSALYLCASSLASWKGRGGGYTFGSGTRLTVV.

V gene TRBV12-5 combines with J gene TRBJ2-3, with 8 bases fitting TRBD1. V lost 6 bases to trimming and J lost 3 bases; unmatched junction nucleotides: 8. Germline lookup yields CDR1 LGHNT and CDR2 FRNRAP. There are 15 residues in the CDR3. In DNA, the CDR3 is TGTGCTAGTGGCTTAGACAGGGGATTAACAGATACGCAGTATTTT. It specifies CASGLDRGLTDTQYF. Looking up the rest from reference TRBV12-5 and TRBJ2-3 gives the full variable domain: DARVTQTPRHKVTEMGQEVTMRCQPILGHNTVFWYRQTMMQGLELLAYFRNRAPLDDSGMPKDRFSAEMPDATLATLKIQPSEPRDSAVYFCASGLDRGLTDTQYFGPGTRLTVL.

V usage is TRBV5-1 and J usage is TRBJ2-7; possible D gene TRBD2, 5 bases. Deletions cut 7 bases from V and 3 bases from J, with 11 bases between. The CDR3 loop spans 12 amino acids. Per germline, CDR1 SGHRS and CDR2 YFSETQ. The CDR3: CASALRDYEQYF. The CDR3 bases are TGCGCCAGCGCCCTCCGGGACTACGAGCAGTACTTC. The variable domain in full, with the rest retrieved from reference TRBV5-1 and TRBJ2-7, is KAGVTQTPRYLIKTRGQQVTLSCSPISGHRSVSWYQQTPGQGLQFLFEYFSETQRNKGNFPGRFSGRQFSNSRSEMNVSTLELGDSALYLCASALRDYEQYFGPGTRLTVT.

The CDR3 sequence is CASSFTFRQGLGRVYYEQYF. DNA for the CDR3: TGCGCCAGCAGCTTTACATTCCGGCAGGGTCTCGGTAGAGTCTACTACGAGCAGTACTTC. The chain joins TRBV5-1 to TRBJ2-7, with a weak D call TRBD1 (5 bases). Trimming took 2 bases from V and 3 from J, leaving 30 bases between them. Germline V gives CDR1 SGHRS, CDR2 YFSETQ. The CDR3 contains 20 residues.

The chain is built from TRBV11-2 and TRBJ2-3; D perhaps matches TRBD2 (5 bases). Trimming cost V 3 bases and J 2 bases, with 12 bases left between them. There are 15 residues in the CDR3. Germline values: CDR1 SGHAT, CDR2 FQNNGV. This CDR3 reads CASSLTGLYTDTQYF. The CDR3 nucleotides are TGTGCCAGCAGCTTGACGGGATTATACACAGATACGCAGTATTTT.

The chain combines TRBV25-1 with TRBJ2-3, with D perhaps TRBD1 (5 bases). Germline-derived CDR1 and CDR2 are MGHDK and SYGVNS. Deletions cut 6 bases from V and 1 base from J, with 8 bases between. This CDR3 is 13 amino acids long. CDR3 region: CASRTDGTDTQYF. The CDR3, as DNA: TGTGCCAGCAGGACAGACGGCACAGATACGCAGTATTTT.

The chain carries TRBV5-1 and TRBJ1-4; the D gene is possibly TRBD1 (5 bases). This CDR3 region has 16 residues. Trimming took 3 bases from V and 0 from J, leaving 12 bases between them. The V gene's germline CDR1 is SGHRS and CDR2 YFSETQ. The CDR3 here is CASSSSGKSTNEKLFF. The CDR3, as DNA: TGCGCCAGCAGCTCTTCAGGGAAGTCAACTAATGAAAAACTGTTTTTT. Full variable domain (remainder filled in from reference TRBV5-1 and TRBJ1-4): KAGVTQTPRYLIKTRGQQVTLSCSPISGHRSVSWYQQTPGQGLQFLFEYFSETQRNKGNFPGRFSGRQFSNSRSEMNVSTLELGDSALYLCASSSSGKSTNEKLFFGSGTQLSVL.

This clone was observed a single time. The chain carries TRBV2 and TRBJ1-1; D is perhaps TRBD1 (5 bases). Germline V lookup: CDR1 SNHLY, CDR2 FYNNEI. Trimming left V 3 bases short and J 11 bases short, with 10 bases between. The CDR3 totals 11 residues. In nucleotides, the CDR3 is TGTGCCAGCAGTGAGGGGGTTGGCGCTTTCTTT. This encodes CASSEGVGAFF.

Details on this clone: At the DNA level, this CDR3 is encoded by other sequences in the same sample as well. V gene TRBV9 combines with J gene TRBJ2-5; 12 nucleotides align to TRBD2. This CDR3 contains 16 residues. V shed 1 base, J shed 2 bases, and the junction held 3 bases outside the gene matches. Per germline, CDR1 SGDLS and CDR2 YYNGEE. This chain's CDR3 is CASSVNLAGGQETQYF. The CDR3 DNA follows: TGTGCCAGCAGCGTAAATCTAGCGGGGGGGCAAGAGACCCAGTACTTC.

Of note for this clone: The same CDR3 also results from other DNA sequences found in this sample. The V call is TRBV30, the J call TRBJ1-1, with 7 bases fitting TRBD1. Germline CDR1 reads GTSNPN; CDR2 reads SVGIG (reference sequence). V lost 2 bases, J lost 0 bases, and 3 bases stayed unmatched. The CDR3 totals 14 residues. CDR3 protein: CAWSLDRVNTEAFF. For the CDR3, the DNA is TGTGCCTGGAGTCTAGACAGGGTGAACACTGAAGCTTTCTTT.

The rearrangement links TRBV19 to TRBJ2-5; 7 nucleotides match TRBD2. After removal of 4 bases from V and 2 bases from J, the junction contained 4 bases not matched to a gene. Germline V gives CDR1 LNHDA, CDR2 SQIVND (reference sequence). The length of the CDR3 is 14 residues. The CDR3 is CASSKTSAQETQYF. CDR3 sequence (DNA): TGTGCCAGTAGTAAAACTAGCGCTCAAGAGACCCAGTACTTC. Complete variable domain (other parts from reference TRBV19 and TRBJ2-5): DGGITQSPKYLFRKEGQNVTLSCEQNLNHDAMYWYRQDPGQGLRLIYYSQIVNDFQKGDIAEGYSVSREKKESFPLTVTSAQKNPTAFYLCASSKTSAQETQYFGPGTRLLVL.

This chain links TRBV7-2 with TRBJ2-2, with D perhaps matching TRBD1 or TRBD2 (6 bases each). Per germline, CDR1 SGHTA and CDR2 FQGNSA. This CDR3 has 16 amino acids. V was clipped by 6 bases and J by 1 base, with 15 bases between them. The CDR3 sequence: CASRRGASENTGELFF. CDR3 sequence (DNA): TGTGCCAGCAGGAGGGGGGCTAGCGAGAACACCGGGGAGCTGTTTTTT.

Here the CDR3 reads CASSERGWSQKLFF. DNA of the CDR3: TGTGCCAGCAGTGAAAGGGGGTGGTCGCAAAAACTGTTTTTT. The rearrangement uses TRBV2 and TRBJ1-4; maybe TRBD1 (6 bases). Trimming stripped 2 bases from V and 9 bases from J, with 13 bases between. The CDR3 runs to 14 residues. CDR1 SNHLY and CDR2 FYNNEI come from the germline V gene.

The rearrangement joins TRBV5-4 to TRBJ2-7, with D unresolved. This CDR3 is built from 14 residues. Trimming pared 5 bases from V and 5 bases from J, leaving 17 bases between. Germline CDR1 reads SGHNT; CDR2 reads YYREEE (reference sequence). The CDR3 DNA reads TGTGCCAGCAGATTTAGCCTGCACGACGACGAGCAGTACTTC. It translates to CASRFSLHDDEQYF.

This chain uses TRBV6-6 with TRBJ2-3, with 9 bases aligning to TRBD1. CDR3 length: 12 residues. V was clipped by 6 bases and J by 10 bases; unmatched bases: 5. CDR1 and CDR2 from the germline V gene are MNHNY and SVGAGI (reference sequence). The CDR3 region has the DNA TGTGCCAGCAGCCGGGACAGGGTGTCGCAGTATTTT. This encodes CASSRDRVSQYF.

V gene TRBV5-5 combines with J gene TRBJ1-5; D might be TRBD1 (5 bases). V dropped 0 bases and J dropped 6 bases, with 13 bases sitting between them. Germline loops: CDR1 SGHKS, CDR2 YYEKEE (reference sequence). This CDR3 comprises 15 residues. The CDR3 bases are TGTGCCAGCAGCTTGGAGGCAGGGTTAGGTCAGCCCCAGCATTTT. Translating gives CASSLEAGLGQPQHF.

This chain links TRBV19 with TRBJ2-1; D call uncertain. The CDR3 is made up of 13 amino acids. Trimming removed 5 bases at V and 1 base at J, with 6 bases between. Germline values: CDR1 LNHDA, CDR2 SQIVND (reference sequence). CDR3 loop: CASSGMSYNEQFF. The CDR3 DNA is TGTGCCAGTAGTGGGATGTCCTACAATGAGCAGTTCTTC.